Only a few counts were recorded for the clone carrying this T cell receptor beta chain. This specimen belongs to a study of patients and donors after allogeneic stem cell transplantation. Trimming left V 8 bases short and J 7 bases short, with 21 bases between. The CDR3 loop spans 16 amino acids. Per germline, CDR1 MNHEY and CDR2 SMNVEV (reference sequence). TCRdb recomputed calls from the RT-PCR reads with MiXCR, one row per CDR3 protein. Here the sample spans 920,000 or so distinct CDR3 sequences, more than 15% being singletons. This TCR derives from a human donor who was either an allogeneic HSCT recipient or a stem cell or donor lymphocyte infusion donor (not recorded which). It is not recorded whose cells these are; they may come from a transplant donor. The chain couples TRBV27 to TRBJ1-6; D is unclear. The specimen was blood, either unsorted or a sorted T cell fraction (not recorded which). The CDR3 sequence is CASSAPKGRGNSPLHF. The CDR3 DNA follows: TGTGCCAGCTCCGCCCCGAAAGGGAGAGGGAATTCACCCCTCCACTTT.